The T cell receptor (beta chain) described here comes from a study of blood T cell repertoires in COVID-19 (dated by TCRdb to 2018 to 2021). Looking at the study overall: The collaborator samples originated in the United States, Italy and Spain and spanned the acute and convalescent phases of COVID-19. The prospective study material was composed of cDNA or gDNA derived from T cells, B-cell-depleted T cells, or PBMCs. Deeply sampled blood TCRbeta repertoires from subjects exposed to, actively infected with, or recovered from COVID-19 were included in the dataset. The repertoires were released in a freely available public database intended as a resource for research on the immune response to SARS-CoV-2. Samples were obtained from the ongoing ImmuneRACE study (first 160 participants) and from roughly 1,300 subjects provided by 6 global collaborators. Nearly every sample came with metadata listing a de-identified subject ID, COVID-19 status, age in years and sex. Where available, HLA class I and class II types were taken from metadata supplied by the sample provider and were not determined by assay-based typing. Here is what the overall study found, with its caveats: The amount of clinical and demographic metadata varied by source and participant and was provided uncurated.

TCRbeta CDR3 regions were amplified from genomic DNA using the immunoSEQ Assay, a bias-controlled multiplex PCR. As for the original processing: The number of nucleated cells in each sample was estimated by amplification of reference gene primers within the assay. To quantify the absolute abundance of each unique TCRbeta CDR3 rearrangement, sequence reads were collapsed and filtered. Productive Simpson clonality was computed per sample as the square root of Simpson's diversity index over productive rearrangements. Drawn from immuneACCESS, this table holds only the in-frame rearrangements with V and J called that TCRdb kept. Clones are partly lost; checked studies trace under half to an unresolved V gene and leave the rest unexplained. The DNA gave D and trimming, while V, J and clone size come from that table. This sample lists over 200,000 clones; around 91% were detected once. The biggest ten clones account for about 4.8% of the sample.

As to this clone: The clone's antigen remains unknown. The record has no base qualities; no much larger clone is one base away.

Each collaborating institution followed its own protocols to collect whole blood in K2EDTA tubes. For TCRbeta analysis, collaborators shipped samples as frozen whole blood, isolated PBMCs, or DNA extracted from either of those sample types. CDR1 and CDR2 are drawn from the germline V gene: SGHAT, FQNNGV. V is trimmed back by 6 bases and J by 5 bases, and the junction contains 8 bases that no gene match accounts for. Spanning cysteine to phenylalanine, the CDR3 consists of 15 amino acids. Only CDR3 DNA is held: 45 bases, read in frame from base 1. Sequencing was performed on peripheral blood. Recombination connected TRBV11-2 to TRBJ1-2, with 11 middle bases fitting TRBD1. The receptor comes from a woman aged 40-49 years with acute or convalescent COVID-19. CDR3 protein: CASRRAGQGGYGYTF. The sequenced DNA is TGTGCCAGCAGAAGAGCGGGACAGGGGGGTTATGGCTACACCTTC.